Following are 21 T cell receptor beta chains from one sample sequenced in a study of OX40 agonist ivuxolimab in advanced cancers. Measured with immunoSEQ multiplex PCR; TCRdb has only the in-frame clones, and not every one. Of under 65,000 clones listed, about 86% are singletons. The specimen comprised CD4+ or CD8+ T cells sorted from blood, sampled in a trial of the OX40 agonist ivuxolimab. The receptors derive from an adult with an advanced solid tumor such as melanoma, head and neck, liver or kidney cancer.

V gene TRBV6-5 combines with J gene TRBJ2-7, with 8 bases identical to TRBD1. V trimming: 10 bases; J trimming: 2 bases; junction bases outside the gene matches: 7. This CDR3 is built from 13 residues. CDR1 and CDR2 (germline): MNHEY, SVGAGI. The CDR3 DNA reads as TGTGCCAAGGGACAGGAGCCAGCCTACGAGCAGTACTTC. Protein: CAKGQEPAYEQYF.

The chain joins TRBV6-4 to TRBJ1-5, with 7 bases lining up with TRBD1. Germline assignment: CDR1 MRHNA and CDR2 SNTAGT. This CDR3 region has 15 residues. J was trimmed by 0 bases and V by 6 bases; bases with no gene match: 5. The DNA of the CDR3 is TGTGCCAGCAGCACCGGGACAGCTAGCAATCAGCCCCAGCATTTT. It yields the protein CASSTGTASNQPQHF.

The CDR3 loop reads CASSLSMSGRTNEQFF. CDR3 nucleotide sequence: TGTGCCAGCAGTTTATCGATGAGCGGGAGGACGAATGAGCAGTTCTTC. The J gene is TRBJ2-1, the V gene TRBV27; 9 bases are a match to TRBD2. V was clipped by 0 bases and J by 7 bases; unmatched bases: 7. CDR1 and CDR2 from the germline V gene are MNHEY and SMNVEV (reference sequence). The CDR3 covers 16 residues.

The chain is built from TRBV30 and TRBJ1-3, with TRBD1 matching 8 bases. J gave up 2 bases and V 8 bases, and 5 bases lay outside the gene matches. This CDR3 comprises 13 residues. The germline V gene encodes CDR1 GTSNPN and CDR2 SVGIG (reference sequence). The CDR3, as DNA: TGTGCCCAAGACAGGGGTGCTGGAAACACCATATATTTT. Translation: CAQDRGAGNTIYF. Full variable domain (missing parts from reference TRBV30 and TRBJ1-3): SQTIHQWPATLVQPVGSPLSLECTVEGTSNPNLYWYRQAAGRGLQLLFYSVGIGQISSEVPQNLSASRPQDRQFILSSKKLLLSDSGFYLCAQDRGAGNTIYFGEGSWLTVV.

The chain recombines TRBV11-3 with TRBJ2-1; either TRBD1 or TRBD2 may supply D (6 bases each). Trimming shortened V by 5 bases and J by 5 bases, and 19 bases separated the two germline ends. CDR1 and CDR2 (germline): SGHNT, YENEEA. The CDR3 has 16 residues. The CDR3: CASSPPGAQWHNEQFF. Here the CDR3 DNA reads TGTGCCAGCAGCCCCCCGGGGGCTCAGTGGCACAATGAGCAGTTCTTC.

The table lists this clone with a count of one. The chain is built from TRBV10-3 and TRBJ1-1; 10 nucleotides match TRBD1. J lost 7 bases, V lost 5 bases, and 4 bases had no gene match. This CDR3 has 13 amino acids. The germline gives CDR1 ENHRY, CDR2 SYGVKD. The CDR3 sequence is CAISPGQGGEAFF. For the CDR3, the DNA is TGTGCCATCAGTCCCGGACAGGGGGGTGAAGCTTTCTTT.

The chain couples TRBV25-1 to TRBJ2-5, with D uncertain. Trimming removed 8 bases from V and 5 bases from J, with 24 bases in between. This CDR3 has 16 residues. Germline loops: CDR1 MGHDK, CDR2 SYGVNS. The CDR3 region is CASQSSDLLTHETQYF. DNA of the CDR3: TGTGCCAGCCAGAGCTCAGATCTACTGACGCACGAGACCCAGTACTTC.

V and J are TRBV2 and TRBJ2-1; possibly TRBD1 for D (6 bases). The CDR3 sequence is 14 residues long. Trimming took 3 bases from V and 4 from J, leaving 10 bases between them. Germline V gene sequence: CDR1 SNHLY, CDR2 FYNNEI. The DNA for the CDR3 is TGTGCCAGCAGTGACAGGGGCATTTACAATGAGCAGTTCTTC. Translating it yields CASSDRGIYNEQFF.

This chain links TRBV5-1 with TRBJ2-3, with D unclear. In germline, CDR1 is SGHRS, CDR2 YFSETQ. Trimming cost V 7 bases and J 0 bases, with 9 bases left between them. The CDR3 has 13 amino acids. The CDR3 DNA sequence: TGCGCCAGCGTTGAAACTAGCACAGATACGCAGTATTTT. The encoded protein is CASVETSTDTQYF.

The chain is built from TRBV7-2 and TRBJ1-1, with D unclear. CDR1 and CDR2 from the germline V gene are SGHTA and FQGNSA. The CDR3 length is 13 residues. V was trimmed by 1 base and J by 5 bases, leaving 8 bases between them. The CDR3 DNA reads as TGTGCCAGCAGCTTAGGGGAGAGGACTGAAGCTTTCTTT. Translated: CASSLGERTEAFF.

This clone showed up just once. V is TRBV6-5 and J is TRBJ1-2; D is uncertain. The CDR3 contains 14 residues. Trimming removed 6 bases at V and 7 bases at J, with 18 bases between. Germline CDR1 is MNHEY and CDR2 is SVGAGI. CDR3 in amino acids: CASSSSGVRSGYTF. Written as DNA, the CDR3 is TGTGCCAGCAGCTCGAGTGGGGTAAGGTCTGGCTACACCTTC.

The chain has TRBV2 and TRBJ2-2, with D perhaps matching TRBD1 (6 bases). The length of the CDR3 is 14 residues. V was trimmed by 6 bases and J by 3 bases, leaving 11 bases between them. CDR1 and CDR2 (germline): SNHLY, FYNNEI. CDR3 nucleotide sequence: TGTGCCAGCAGGGGGAACAGGGACACCGGGGAGCTGTTTTTT. It is translated as CASRGNRDTGELFF.

The V and J genes are TRBV29-1 and TRBJ2-3; no definite D call. From germline, CDR1 is SQVTM and CDR2 ANQGSEA. This CDR3 has 12 amino acids. The V end was cut by 5 bases, the J end by 2 bases, with 8 bases between. The CDR3 bases are TGCAGCGTTAGTCTGGACACAGATACGCAGTATTTT. It specifies CSVSLDTDTQYF.

The CDR3 reads CASSQVTGVSEQYF. CDR3 DNA: TGCGCCAGCAGCCAAGTGACAGGGGTAAGCGAGCAGTACTTC. The chain recombines TRBV4-1 with TRBJ2-7, with TRBD1 identical over 8 bases. Germline loops: CDR1 MGHRA, CDR2 YSYEKL. The CDR3 covers 14 residues. Losses at the gene ends were 1 base for V and 6 bases for J; bases not matched to a gene: 5.

The chain joins TRBV4-2 to TRBJ2-2, with 8 bases aligning to TRBD2. J was trimmed by 0 bases and V by 1 base; bases with no gene match: 4. CDR1 is LGHNA and CDR2 is YNFKEQ in the germline V gene. The CDR3 extends over 17 amino acids. The DNA for the CDR3 is TGTGCCAGCAGCCAAGGCCTCGGGGGGGCGAACACCGGGGAGCTGTTTTTT. This codes for CASSQGLGGANTGELFF.

The J gene is TRBJ2-3, the V gene TRBV19; 9 positions agree with TRBD2. The germline gives CDR1 LNHDA, CDR2 SQIVND (reference sequence). The V and J ends lost 6 bases and 5 bases, in that order; junction bases with no gene match: 9. The CDR3 has 15 amino acids. The CDR3 protein is CASRSEREERDTQYF. The CDR3 nucleotides are TGTGCCAGTAGGTCGGAGCGGGAGGAGAGAGATACGCAGTATTTT.

This clone was counted between two and nine times. This sequence joins TRBV6-1 and TRBJ2-1, with 8 positions matching TRBD2. The germline V gene has CDR1 MNHNS and CDR2 SASEGT. The CDR3 is made up of 16 amino acids. With 2 bases clipped from V and 4 bases from J, the junction kept 7 bases outside the gene matches. The DNA for the CDR3 is TGTGCCAGCAGTGAATGGGGTGCGGGGGGTTACAATGAGCAGTTCTTC. It specifies CASSEWGAGGYNEQFF.

This clone came up a few times. The chain couples TRBV29-1 to TRBJ1-4; perhaps TRBD1 as D (5 bases). CDR3 length: 12 amino acids. In germline, CDR1 is SQVTM, CDR2 ANQGSEA. The V end lost 4 bases, the J end lost 7 bases, and 10 bases lay between the germline ends. The CDR3 here is CSVGDGGEKLFF. DNA for the CDR3: TGCAGCGTTGGGGACGGAGGTGAAAAACTGTTTTTT.

This clone was recorded once. This CDR3 reads CASSRLLGLSVQQYF. For the CDR3, the DNA is TGTGCCAGCAGTCGGCTCCTGGGTCTCTCGGTCCAGCAGTACTTC. The chain has TRBV2 and TRBJ2-7, with D unresolved. The germline CDR1 and CDR2 sequences are SNHLY and FYNNEI. The V gene lost 5 bases and the J gene lost 8 bases, with 22 bases spanning the gap. The CDR3 runs 15 residues.

This clone has more than one count but fewer than ten. V is TRBV29-1 and J is TRBJ2-5; D ambiguous. With 8 bases removed from V and 5 bases from J, the gap between germline ends came to 15 bases. Per the germline V gene, CDR1 is SQVTM and CDR2 is ANQGSEA. CDR3 size: 12 residues. The CDR3 DNA is TGCAGCTCGAGCGAATCTGCGGAGACCCAGTACTTC. It codes for CSSSESAETQYF.

This rearrangement joins TRBV6-6 to TRBJ2-1; 12 positions agree with TRBD2. CDR1 is MNHNY, CDR2 SVGAGI, per germline (reference sequence). The CDR3 runs 16 residues. Trimming took 6 bases from V and 4 from J; bases not matched to a gene: 7. The CDR3 loop reads CASRHLGLAGYNEQFF. As DNA, the CDR3 is TGTGCCAGCAGACACTTAGGACTAGCGGGGTACAATGAGCAGTTCTTC.